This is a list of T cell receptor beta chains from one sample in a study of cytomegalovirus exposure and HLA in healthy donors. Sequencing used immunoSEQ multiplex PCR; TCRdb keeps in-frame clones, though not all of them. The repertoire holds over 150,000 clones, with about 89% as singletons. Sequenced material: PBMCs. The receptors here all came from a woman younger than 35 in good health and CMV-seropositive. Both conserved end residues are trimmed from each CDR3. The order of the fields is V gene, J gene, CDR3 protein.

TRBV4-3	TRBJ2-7	ASSQAWGQGYEQY
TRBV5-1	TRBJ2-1	ASSLGPRDKGEQF
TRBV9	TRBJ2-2	ASSTGPGELF
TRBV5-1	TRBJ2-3	ASILGQGRADTQY
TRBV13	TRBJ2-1	ASSLGVAGGSYNEQF
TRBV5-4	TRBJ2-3	ASSIRGLDDTQY
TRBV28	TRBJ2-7	ASSSRYEQY
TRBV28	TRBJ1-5	ASSPPLDSSQPQH
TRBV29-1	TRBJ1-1	SAPGQGVTEAF
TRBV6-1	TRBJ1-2	ASSLEGGSPIGYT
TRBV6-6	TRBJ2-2	ASSGVAGGFAGELF
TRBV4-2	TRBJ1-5	ASSQQGLVDQPQH
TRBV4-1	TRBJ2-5	ASSPQSQETQY
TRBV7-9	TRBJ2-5	ASSKGARGRQETQY
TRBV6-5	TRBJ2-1	ASRSGGLYNEQF
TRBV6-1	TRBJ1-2	ASTRGGAGYT
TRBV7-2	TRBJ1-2	ASSLALQGAGGYT
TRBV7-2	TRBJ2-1	ASIRSGSSYNEQF
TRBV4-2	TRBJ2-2	ASSHWGQVTGELF
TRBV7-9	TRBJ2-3	ASSPRTGGTDTQY
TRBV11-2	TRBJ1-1	ASSLVGGANTEAF
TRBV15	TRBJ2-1	ATSRVGQGFEQF
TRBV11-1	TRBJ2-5	ASSPTTSGRETQY
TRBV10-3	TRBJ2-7	AISEGGRTYEQY
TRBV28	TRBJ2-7	ASSWDRNPYEQY
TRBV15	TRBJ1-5	ATSRDWTGENQPQH
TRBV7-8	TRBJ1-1	ASTSLRGLWNTEAF
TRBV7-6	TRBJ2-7	ASSQHRGYEQY
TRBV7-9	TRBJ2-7	ASSTLAAYEQY
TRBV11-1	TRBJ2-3	ASSLVGGGSTDTQY
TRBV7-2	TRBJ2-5	ASSLVGDMETQY
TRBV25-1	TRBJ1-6	ASTRSESSYNSPLH
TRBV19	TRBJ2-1	ASGGTSGNSEQF
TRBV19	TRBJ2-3	ASSSLAGGPRSSTDTQY
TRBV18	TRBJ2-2	ASSRGQGANTGELF
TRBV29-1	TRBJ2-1	SVEMARAGNEQF
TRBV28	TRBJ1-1	ASSPHTQLLGTEAF
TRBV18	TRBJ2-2	ASSQSSSTGELF
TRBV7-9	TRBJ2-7	ASSSLAVTS
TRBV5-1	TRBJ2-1	ASSLDVGGPDEQF
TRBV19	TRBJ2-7	ASSIIAGISYEQY
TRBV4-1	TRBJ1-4	ASSRNQGPDEKLF